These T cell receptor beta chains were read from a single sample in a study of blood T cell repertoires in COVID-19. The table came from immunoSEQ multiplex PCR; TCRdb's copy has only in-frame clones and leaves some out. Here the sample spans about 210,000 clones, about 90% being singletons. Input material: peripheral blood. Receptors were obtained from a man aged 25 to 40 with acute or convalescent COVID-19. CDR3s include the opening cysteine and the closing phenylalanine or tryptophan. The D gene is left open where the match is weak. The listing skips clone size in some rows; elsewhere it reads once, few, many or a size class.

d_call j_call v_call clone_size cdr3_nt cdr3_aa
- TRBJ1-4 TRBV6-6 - TGTGCCAGCAGTTACGCCCGGGAAAAACTGTTTTTT CASSYAREKLFF
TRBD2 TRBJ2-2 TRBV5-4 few TGTGCCAGCAGCTCTGGGACTAGCGGGAGGGCCGGGGAGCTGTTTTTT CASSSGTSGRAGELFF
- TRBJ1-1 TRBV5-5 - TGTGCCAGCAGCTTGGAGCAGGCTAACACTGAAGCTTTCTTT CASSLEQANTEAFF
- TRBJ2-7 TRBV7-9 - TGTGCCAGCAGCCCTCTCCGGGGAGGACAGGCCCAGTACGAGCAGTACTTC CASSPLRGGQAQYEQYF
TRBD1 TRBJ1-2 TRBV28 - TGTGCCAGCAGTCCCTCTGGGACAGGGCTAAACTATGGCTACACCTTC CASSPSGTGLNYGYTF
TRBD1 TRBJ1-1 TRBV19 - TGTGCCAGTAGTATTGGACAGGGGGAAGCTTTCTTT CASSIGQGEAFF
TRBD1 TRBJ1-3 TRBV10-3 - TGTGCCATCAGTGACAGGGGGCTATATGGAAACACCATATATTTT CAISDRGLYGNTIYF
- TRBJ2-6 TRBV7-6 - TGTGCCAGCAGCTTTCGGAGGCTGGACGGGAGCTCTGGGGCCAACGTCCTGACTTTC CASSFRRLDGSSGANVLTF
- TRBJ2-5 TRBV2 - TGTGCCAGCGTCGCCCAGGGGTTAGGGGAGACCCAGTACTTC CASVAQGLGETQYF
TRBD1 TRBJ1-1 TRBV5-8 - TGTGCCAGCAGCCGAGATGGGACAGGGGGCGAGACCCACGAAGCTTTCTTT CASSRDGTGGETHEAFF
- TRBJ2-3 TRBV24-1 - TGTGCCACCAGTGATGCACTACTCACAGATACGCAGTATTTT CATSDALLTDTQYF
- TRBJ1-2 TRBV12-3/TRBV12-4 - TGTGCCAGCACCGACAGCAACTATGGCTACACCTTC CASTDSNYGYTF
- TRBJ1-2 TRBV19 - TGTGCCAGTAGTGCCCCGCTATCACTTTTGGATGGCTACACCTTC CASSAPLSLLDGYTF
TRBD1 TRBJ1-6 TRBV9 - TGTGCCAGCAGCGTGTCGGACAGGTGGAATTCACCCCTCCACTTT CASSVSDRWNSPLHF
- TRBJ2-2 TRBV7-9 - TGTGCCAGCAGCCCGACAAACACCGGGGAGCTGTTTTTT CASSPTNTGELFF
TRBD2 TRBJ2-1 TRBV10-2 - TGCGCCAGCAGACCAGGGACTAGCGTAGCCTACAATGAGCAGTTCTTC CASRPGTSVAYNEQFF
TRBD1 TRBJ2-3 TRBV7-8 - TGTGCCAGCAGCCCCGGACAGGGGTGGGCAGATACGCAGTATTTT CASSPGQGWADTQYF
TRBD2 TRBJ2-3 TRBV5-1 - TGCGCCAGCAGCTTCGGTTCCACTAGCGGGAGTGTAGATACGCAGTATTTT CASSFGSTSGSVDTQYF
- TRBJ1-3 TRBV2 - TGTGCCAGCAGTCGACAGACTAGCTCTGGAAACACCATATATTTT CASSRQTSSGNTIYF
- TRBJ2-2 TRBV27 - TGTGCCAGCAGTTTGTCCTATTGGACCGGGGAGCTGTTTTTT CASSLSYWTGELFF
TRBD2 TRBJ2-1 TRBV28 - TGTGCCAGCAGTTTCATCGGGGGGGGCTGGGATGAGCAGTTCTTC CASSFIGGGWDEQFF
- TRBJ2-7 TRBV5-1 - TGCGCCAGCAGCTTGGAGGGGAACGAGCAGTACTTC CASSLEGNEQYF
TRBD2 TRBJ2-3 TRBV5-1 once TGCGCCAGCAGCATACTCCAGGGAGGGACGCAGTATTTT CASSILQGGTQYF
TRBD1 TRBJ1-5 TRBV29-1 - TGCAGCGTGGGCGGACAGGGCAAAAAGGGCAATCAGCCCCAGCATTTT CSVGGQGKKGNQPQHF
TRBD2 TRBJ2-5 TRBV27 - TGTGCCAGCAGTTTAGTACCTAGCGGGAGTAGGGCCCCACAAGAGACCCAGTACTTC CASSLVPSGSRAPQETQYF
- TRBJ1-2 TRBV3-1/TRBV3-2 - TGTGCCAGCAGCCAAACGACGGGAGCCTACACCTTC CASSQTTGAYTF
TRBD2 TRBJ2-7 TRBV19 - TGTGCCAGTGGGGATCCTAGCGGGAGCTCCTACGAGCAGTACTTC CASGDPSGSSYEQYF
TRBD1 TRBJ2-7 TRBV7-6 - TGTGCCAGCAGCTCAACAGGGGGCGGCGAGCAGTACTTC CASSSTGGGEQYF
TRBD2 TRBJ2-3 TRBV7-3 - TGTGCCAGCAGCTCACGGACTAGCGGGAGAACTGATACGCAGTATTTT CASSSRTSGRTDTQYF
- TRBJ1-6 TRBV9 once TGTGCCAGCAGCGTAGAGGAGGGGAGGGACCTATCACCCCTCCACTTT CASSVEEGRDLSPLHF
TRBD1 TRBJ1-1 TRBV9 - TGTGCCAGCAGCGTAGGTTCTACAGGGGCGGCTTTCTTT CASSVGSTGAAFF
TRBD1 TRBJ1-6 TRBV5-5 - TGTGCCAGCAGCGGAATTGGGACAGGTCAATCACCCCTCCACTTT CASSGIGTGQSPLHF
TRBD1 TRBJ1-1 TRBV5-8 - TGTGCCAGCAGCTTAGCCGGGACAGTTAACACTGAAGCTTTCTTT CASSLAGTVNTEAFF
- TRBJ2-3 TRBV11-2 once TGTGCCAGCAGCTTAGAGCAGCGGCTAGCTTACACTAGCACAGATACGCAGTATTTT CASSLEQRLAYTSTDTQYF
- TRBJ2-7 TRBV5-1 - TGCGCCAGCAGCTTGGATCCAGCGAATCCCTACGAGCAGTACTTC CASSLDPANPYEQYF
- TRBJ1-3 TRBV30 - TGTGCCTGGAGTGTACGAGGGGGGGGGCCATGGGCTGGAAACACCATATATTTT CAWSVRGGGPWAGNTIYF
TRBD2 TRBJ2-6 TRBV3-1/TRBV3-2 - TGTGCCAGCAGCCAAGGGAGCGGGGTTTCTGGGGCCAACGTCCTGACTTTC CASSQGSGVSGANVLTF
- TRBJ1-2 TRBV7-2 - TGTGCCAGCAGCTTACTCGGACAGAACTATGGCTACACCTTC CASSLLGQNYGYTF
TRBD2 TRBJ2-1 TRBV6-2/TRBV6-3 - TGTGCCAGCAGACCTAGCGGGGGGGGTGGTGAGCAGTTCTTC CASRPSGGGGEQFF
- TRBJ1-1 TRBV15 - TGTGCCACCAGAGGGGGAGTTGCGTACACTGAAGCTTTCTTT CATRGGVAYTEAFF
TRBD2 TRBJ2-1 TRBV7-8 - TGTGCCAGCAGCGGATCCGGGACTAATTATGAGCAGTTCTTC CASSGSGTNYEQFF
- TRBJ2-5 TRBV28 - TGTGCCAGCAGCCCAGGACTGAACAAAGAGACCCAGTACTTC CASSPGLNKETQYF
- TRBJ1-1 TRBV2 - TGTGCCAGCAGTTCCAACTCGGGTATGAACACTGAAGCTTTCTTT CASSSNSGMNTEAFF
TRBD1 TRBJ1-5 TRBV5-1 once TGCGCCAGCAGCTTGGGGGACAGGGGGAGCAATCAGCCCCAGCATTTT CASSLGDRGSNQPQHF
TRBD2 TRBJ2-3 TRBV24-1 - TGTGCCACCAGTGGTGCTAGCGGGGGCACAGATACGCAGTATTTT CATSGASGGTDTQYF
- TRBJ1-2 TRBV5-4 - TGTGCCAGCAGCTTGAGACAGGACTATGGCTACACCTTC CASSLRQDYGYTF
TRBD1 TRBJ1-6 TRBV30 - TGTGCCCTTCAGGGACAGGGGTTTTCACCCCTCCACTTT CALQGQGFSPLHF
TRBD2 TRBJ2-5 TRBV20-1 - TGCAGTGCTAGTCCGACTAGCGGATACCAAGAGACCCAGTACTTC CSASPTSGYQETQYF